This TCR beta chain was observed in a study of cytomegalovirus exposure and HLA in healthy donors (dated by TCRdb to about 2017). Turning to the overall study: An earlier analysis of some 600 of the donors reported 276 Gb of sequence data and 95 million to 130 million unique TCR beta sequences obtained from about 170 million T cells. About 300 gigabases of sequencing data and approximately 85 million unique TCR sequences were included in an early release covering roughly 600 HLA-typed donors. Among the roughly 400 genotyped donors, about 85% belonged to the genetic ancestry cluster associated with self-reported Caucasian donors. The aim of the study was to test whether cataloging public T cell receptors could identify signatures of past pathogen exposure. The study used immunosequencing to profile the T cell repertoires of around 600 subjects and linked those repertoires to cytomegalovirus serostatus. A separate validation cohort of over 95 different subjects was used in addition to the approximately 670-subject first cohort. To predict cytomegalovirus infection status, the study brought together high-throughput TCR immunosequencing, statistical association of individual TCRs with disease status, and machine learning. A later analysis re-examined previously published TCR beta repertoires from about 700 donors and added high-resolution HLA genotyping to investigate patterns of TCR occurrence. Rather than using new phenotypic data, the later analysis identified candidate immune exposures from TCR beta sequences and from how often those sequences occurred across donors. To decide whether each TCR beta V gene segment behaved as functional or pseudogenic, an earlier analysis of over 500 of the donors relied on high-throughput TCR beta sequencing. Donor age, sex, ethnicity and CMV serostatus were collected together with the repertoire data. Genome-wide SNP genotypes for about three fifths of the 666 donors were used in a later genetic analysis, which treated that subset as a discovery cohort. Every discovery cohort repertoire had been produced on one sequencing platform. Class I and class II HLA loci were covered by the typing at four-digit resolution. Typing coverage differed by locus: A, B, C, DRB1 and DQB1 were typed in roughly 629-630 donors, DQA1 in 500 to 550, DPA1 in roughly 590, and DPB1 in around 440. Four to six DR-DQ haplotypes were handled as single units for association and clustering, since linkage in the cohort was strong. Among about 360 genotyped donors of the cohort, an average of around 240,000 unique TCR beta nucleotide sequences were sequenced per donor, around 20% of them non-productive. The investigation overall reported the following: A further reported finding was that TCR beta sequences accurately predicted the HLA-A and HLA-B alleles for most subjects in the first cohort. Roughly uniform sequencing depth across donors was assumed in presence/absence analyses, although this assumption may not hold. A few of the identified cytomegalovirus-associated TCR beta chains were confirmed in vitro to be specific for cytomegalovirus antigens. Correlated functional status among segregating V segments might reflect linkage disequilibrium, but an unknown experimental factor could not be ruled out. A later analysis associated 17,000 or so TCR beta sequences with specific HLA alleles at a false discovery rate of 0.05. Compared with the roughly 670-donor mean, donors in an Asian-associated ancestry cluster had fewer N-insertions in productive TCRs, according to a later genetic analysis. The cohort was sequenced for TCR beta chains only, and without alpha or paired-chain data the features that could be detected were limited. A later analysis reported that several top co-occurrence clusters appeared linked to parvovirus B19, influenza, CMV and Epstein-Barr virus. In a later genetic analysis, a missense DCLRE1C variant was associated with V-gene and J-gene trimming of TCR beta chains, and the association was replicated in an independent cohort. A total of fewer than 200 TCR beta chains were listed by the study as associated with cytomegalovirus. In a later analysis, HLA-associated TCR beta chains were found to be more clonally expanded and to have lower generation probabilities than equally common non-associated chains. Because counts were too low, roughly 16 rarely observed V segments, including chromosome 9 orphons, were excluded from the earlier analysis of around 640 of the donors. In both the original and validation cohorts, the classifier was reported to diagnose cytomegalovirus status with high specificity and sensitivity. CMV serostatus was the only immune exposure information available for the cohort. While some public TCRs were present in many individuals, most TCR sequences turned up only very rarely across donors. A cluster of highly shared sequence variants was judged likely to represent a technical artifact of the sequencing pipeline. In a later analysis, TCR association rates were found to vary across HLA loci, with the most associated TCRs seen for DRB1 alleles and the fewest for HLA-C alleles. In an earlier analysis of about 540 of the donors, most TCR beta V segments were observed in productive rearrangements about 90% or about 30% of the time, broadly matching IMGT annotations. A later analysis found that most CMV-associated TCR beta chains appeared HLA-restricted, with HLA associations seemingly driven largely by CMV exposure. When HLA alleles, especially DR and DQ, strongly co-occurred, attributing TCR associations to individual alleles was difficult. The 87-base-pair reads could not distinguish some IMGT-functional V segments, including TRBV6-2 and TRBV6-3, so those segments were excluded. The authors suggested that the approach could potentially be generalized to other disease states and immunological phenotypes. HLA typing was unavailable for some donors at each locus, so association tests used only the typed subset.

For this clone: Its antigen has not been determined. It has no much larger one-base neighbor in the sample; base qualities were not kept.

Libraries were made using the immunoSEQ multiplex PCR assay. A mixture of 60 forward primers for TCR Vbeta segments and 13 reverse primers for TCR Jbeta segments was used in the multiplex PCR. A multiplex PCR assay on genomic DNA amplified the CDR3 region of rearranged TCR beta genes. The amplified TCR beta libraries were sequenced on the Illumina HiSeq System as 87-base-pair reads. Concerning the study's data processing: A later analysis counted about 80 million unique TCR beta chains across the 550 to 700 repertoires, and some 11 million of these chains were shared by at least two donors. To remove PCR and sequencing errors, raw reads were error-corrected and collapsed into unique sequences using a nearest-neighbor algorithm that merged closely related sequences. To assign V, D and J gene segments, CDR3 sequences were aligned to IMGT reference sequences. For a sequence to be retained, a match of at least six nucleotides to both a V gene segment and a J gene segment was required. A rearrangement counted as productive if the CDR3 had no stop codons and remained in frame with V and J, and every other rearrangement counted as non-productive. CDR3 was defined according to IMGT convention as the region running from the second conserved V-encoded cysteine to the conserved J-encoded phenylalanine. In an earlier analysis of approximately 500 of the donors, sequences lacking an unambiguous match to a single V gene segment were excluded. An earlier analysis of about 590 of the donors classified V segments as functional when productive rearrangements were above 56.7% and as segregating when the standard deviation between donors was above 5%. A statistical classification framework was built for diagnosing cytomegalovirus status from the catalog of TCR beta chain sequences. A later analysis assigned V and J genes by comparing TCR nucleotide sequences with IMGT/GENE-DB human TR gene sequences. Using the TCRdist pipeline, a later analysis assigned CDR3 sequences along with most-parsimonious VDJ recombination scenarios. A later analysis defined each TCR beta chain by its CDR3 amino acid sequence plus V-gene family, and excluded reads lacking a unique V-gene family. To address suspected cross-contamination and a sequencing artifact, a later analysis removed roughly 640 highly shared, low-generation-probability nucleotide sequences. In a later analysis, a clonal expansion index for each public chain was calculated from normalized within-repertoire ranks of inferred template counts. A later analysis computed generation probabilities with a VDJ recombination model fitted to out-of-frame rearrangements, and checked the results against IGoR. Hypergeometric tests were used in a later analysis to score TCR-TCR, TCR-HLA and TCR-CMV co-occurrence, with a repertoire-size bias correction applied to the TCR pairs. In a later analysis, false discovery rates were estimated by permuting HLA or CMV assignments 20 times. In a later analysis, co-occurring TCRs were grouped using DBSCAN, with TCRdist sequence similarity added in when clustering inside HLA-allele-positive subsets. For co-occurrence clustering, repertoires with fewer than 30,000 or more than 120,000 public chains were excluded, along with five or six repertoires with anomalous nucleotide sharing. TCRdb's version of the immuneACCESS table is confined to in-frame rearrangements and falls short of the full clone set. An unresolved V gene accounts for under half of the shortfall where checked; the remainder is of unknown origin. The V and J calls and the clone size are those of that table, but D and trimming were determined from the DNA. The sample table shows fewer than 95,000 clones, and roughly 79% are seen once. The top ten constitute roughly 0.63% of the sample.

The cohort consisted of 600 or so healthy bone marrow donors. At the time of sampling, every cohort member was nominally healthy, though immune exposures that went unrecorded were likely present. The donor tested CMV seronegative, placing the donor among the 350 or so seronegative members of the cohort. Every donor gave a peripheral blood sample, and the peripheral blood mononuclear cells from that sample were used for TCR beta sequencing. The Qiagen DNeasy Blood Extraction Kit was used to extract genomic DNA from the blood cell samples. Per the germline V gene, SGHTA is the CDR1 and FQGTGA is the CDR2. The CDR3 spans 13 residues, from the cysteine through the phenylalanine. The only DNA kept is the CDR3, 39 bases in frame from the first base. The trim is 0 bases for V and 8 bases for J, with a gap of 8 bases between the germline ends.

This sequence originates from a young man in good health and CMV-seronegative. The sequenced material came from PBMCs. The V and J segments used are TRBV7-3 and TRBJ2-1, with TRBD1 perhaps the D gene, on 5 matching bases. The CDR3 sequence is CASSLTFRDEQFF. The bases are TGTGCCAGCAGCTTAACGTTCAGGGATGAGCAGTTCTTC.